The source of this T cell receptor (beta chain) is a study of beta chain features in type 1 diabetes. The overall study: Patients shared similar age, gender and cell yields with healthy donors. Study results and caveats: HLA influence on TCRB rearrangement stayed unresolved here.

TCRB transcripts that were expressed got sequenced, as all of the isolated RNA had been reverse transcribed. The repertoire was sequenced with immunoSEQ multiplex PCR; TCRdb's copy has only in-frame clones and lacks some. The table lists roughly 130,000 clones, about a tenth of them singletons, with about 0.66% in the top ten. In the case of this clone: Its antigen is undetermined. Compared with germline, one end of the junction differs, possibly owing to a read error. The same CDR3 is also encoded by other DNA sequences in this sample.

The sequence was collected from a man between 18 and 35 years old in good health. The source material was central memory CD4+ T cells from blood.

The chain's CDR3 is CASSPPGRSGYTF. CDR3 nucleotide sequence: TGTGCCAGCTCCCCACCGGGGCGGAGTGGCTACACCTTC. The chain uses TRBV18 and TRBJ1-2, with D perhaps matching TRBD1 (5 bases). Germline V CDR1 and CDR2: KGHSH, LQKENI. The CDR3 has 13 amino acids. The full variable domain, its missing parts supplied by reference TRBV18 and TRBJ1-2, is NAGVMQNPRHLVRRRGQEARLRCSPMKGHSHVYWYRQLPEEGLKFMVYLQKENIIDESGMPKERFSAEFPKEGPSILRIQQVVRGDSAAYFCASSPPGRSGYTFGSGTRLTVV.